The 31 T cell receptor beta chains reported below all come from one sample, sequenced in a study of blood T cell repertoires in COVID-19. Produced via immunoSEQ multiplex PCR; TCRdb's table is partial and in-frame only. The sample has under 300,000 clones, about 88% seen once. Specimen: peripheral blood. These receptors all come from a woman aged 40 to 55 who had recovered from COVID-19.

The chain links TRBV30 to TRBJ2-7, with TRBD2 matching 8 bases. V shed 0 bases and J 2 bases; nucleotides not matched to a gene: 3. The CDR3 spans 14 residues. Germline assignment: CDR1 GTSNPN and CDR2 SVGIG (reference sequence). CDR3 residues: CAWSVGLETYEQYF. Written as DNA, the CDR3 is TGTGCCTGGAGTGTGGGACTAGAAACCTACGAGCAGTACTTC.

This clone was observed a few times. The chain joins TRBV5-4 to TRBJ1-2; D is possibly TRBD1 (6 bases). V dropped 6 bases and J dropped 3 bases, with 18 bases sitting between them. From germline, CDR1 is SGHNT and CDR2 YYREEE (reference sequence). The CDR3 contains 15 residues. CDR3: CASTPHSGDDYGYTF. In nucleotides, the CDR3 is TGTGCCAGCACCCCCCACTCAGGGGATGACTATGGCTACACCTTC. The full variable domain, in which reference TRBV5-4 and TRBJ1-2 provide the parts outside the CDR3, is ETGVTQSPTHLIKTRGQQVTLRCSSQSGHNTVSWYQQALGQGPQFIFQYYREEENGRGNFPPRFSGLQFPNYSSELNVNALELDDSALYLCASTPHSGDDYGYTFGSGTRLTVV.

J is TRBJ2-4 and V is TRBV7-2; D may be TRBD1 (5 bases). The CDR3 spans 15 residues. Germline V lookup: CDR1 SGHTA, CDR2 FQGNSA. V was clipped by 1 base and J by 4 bases, with 11 bases between them. Here the CDR3 DNA reads TGTGCCAGCAGCTTAGGCTTAGGGGATAAAAACATTCAGTACTTC. Its protein is CASSLGLGDKNIQYF. Based on the CDR3 plus reference TRBV7-2 and TRBJ2-4, the full variable domain is GAGVSQSPSNKVTEKGKDVELRCDPISGHTALYWYRQSLGQGLEFLIYFQGNSAPDKSGLPSDRFSAERTGGSVSTLTIQRTQQEDSAVYLCASSLGLGDKNIQYFGAGTRLSVL.

This chain links TRBV9 with TRBJ2-5; tentatively, D is TRBD2 (6 bases). Germline-derived CDR1 and CDR2 are SGDLS and YYNGEE. V dropped 0 bases and J dropped 1 base, with 7 bases sitting between them. There are 14 residues in the CDR3. The CDR3 reads CASSVDGSQETQYF. The CDR3 bases are TGTGCCAGCAGCGTAGACGGGAGCCAAGAGACCCAGTACTTC.

The CDR3 bases are TGTGCCAGCAGCCCCCTAGGCGAGCAGTACTTC. This translates into CASSPLGEQYF. The chain uses TRBV7-2 and TRBJ2-7, with no clear D. V lost 5 bases and J 6 bases, leaving 8 bases between the germline ends. This CDR3 is 11 amino acids long. Germline loops: CDR1 SGHTA, CDR2 FQGNSA.

This chain joins TRBV4-1 and TRBJ2-4; a possible D gene is TRBD1 (5 bases). Between the trimmed V and J ends, which lost 2 bases and 8 bases, there was a span of 10 bases. This CDR3 contains 13 residues. The germline CDR1 and CDR2 sequences are MGHRA and YSYEKL. The CDR3 sequence: CASSQQGVDIQYF. DNA for the CDR3: TGCGCCAGCAGCCAACAGGGCGTTGACATTCAGTACTTC.

V gene TRBV7-2 combines with J gene TRBJ1-6; TRBD1 matches at 7 bases. With V trimmed by 2 bases and J by 10 bases, 8 bases remained unmatched. Looked up from germline, CDR1 is SGHTA and CDR2 is FQGNSA. This CDR3 has 15 residues. CDR3 nucleotide sequence: TGTGCCAGCAGCTTATCACGGGACAGCTTATCACCCCTCCACTTT. Its protein is CASSLSRDSLSPLHF.

The gene calls are TRBV7-6 and TRBJ2-7; 7 nucleotides agree with TRBD1. The CDR3 covers 15 residues. CDR1 SGHVS and CDR2 FNYEAQ come from the germline V gene. Trimming cost V 3 bases and J 2 bases; bases outside gene matches: 7. The CDR3 nucleotides are TGTGCCAGCAGCTTCGAGACAGGGATGGCCTACGAGCAGTACTTC. Translating it yields CASSFETGMAYEQYF. The variable domain in full, with the rest retrieved from reference TRBV7-6 and TRBJ2-7, is GAGVSQSPRYKVTKRGQDVALRCDPISGHVSLYWYRQALGQGPEFLTYFNYEAQQDKSGLPNDRFSAERPEGSISTLTIQRTEQRDSAMYRCASSFETGMAYEQYFGPGTRLTVT.

The chain has TRBV6-5 and TRBJ1-6; D not resolved. From germline, CDR1 is MNHEY and CDR2 SVGAGI. Trimming shortened V by 6 bases and J by 5 bases, and 8 bases separated the two germline ends. The CDR3 covers 13 residues. This chain's CDR3 is CASRAANNSPLHF. Written as DNA, the CDR3 is TGTGCCAGCAGGGCGGCGAATAATTCACCCCTCCACTTT.

The gene calls are TRBV6-6 and TRBJ1-2, with D unresolved. This CDR3 contains 15 residues. Germline V gene lookup returns CDR1 MNHNY and CDR2 SVGAGI (reference sequence). V was shortened by 2 bases and J by 1 base, with 11 bases between the two germline ends. This CDR3 reads CASSYRREGNYGYTF. The CDR3 coding sequence is TGTGCCAGCAGTTACAGAAGGGAGGGTAACTATGGCTACACCTTC.

The chain joins TRBV19 to TRBJ2-6, with D tentatively TRBD2 (5 bases). V was pared by 7 bases and J by 0 bases, with 13 bases between. Germline CDR1 reads LNHDA; CDR2 reads SQIVND (reference sequence). The CDR3 has 16 residues. The CDR3: CASTPGGYSGANVLTF. The CDR3 DNA reads as TGTGCCAGTACCCCGGGCGGGTACTCTGGGGCCAACGTCCTGACTTTC. Based on the CDR3 plus reference TRBV19 and TRBJ2-6, the full variable domain is DGGITQSPKYLFRKEGQNVTLSCEQNLNHDAMYWYRQDPGQGLRLIYYSQIVNDFQKGDIAEGYSVSREKKESFPLTVTSAQKNPTAFYLCASTPGGYSGANVLTFGAGSRLTVL.

V usage is TRBV21-1 and J usage is TRBJ1-2; whether TRBD1, the table's D call, matches the DNA was not checked. TRBV21-1 is a documented pseudogene. The CDR3 runs to 16 residues. In nucleotides, the CDR3 is TGTGCCAGCAGCCCCCCCCGGGACAGGGGGAACTATGGCTACACCTTC. It translates to CASSPPRDRGNYGYTF.

The CDR3 nucleotides read TGTGCCAGCAGCTTAGGGATGGAGGGCGCATTGCGTGAGCAGTACTTC. This gives the protein CASSLGMEGALREQYF. The J gene is TRBJ2-7, the V gene TRBV7-8; perhaps TRBD2 as D (6 bases). The germline V gene encodes CDR1 SGHVS and CDR2 FQNEAQ. With 1 base removed from V and 7 bases from J, the gap between germline ends came to 20 bases. This CDR3 is built from 16 residues. Drawing the rest from reference TRBV7-8 and TRBJ2-7, the complete variable domain is GAGVSQSPRYKVAKRGQDVALRCDPISGHVSLFWYQQALGQGPEFLTYFQNEAQLDKSGLPSDRFFAERPEGSVSTLKIQRTQQEDSAVYLCASSLGMEGALREQYFGPGTRLTVT.

V is TRBV19 and J is TRBJ1-5; D may be TRBD1 (6 bases). The CDR3 runs to 16 residues. V gave up 2 bases and J gave up 0 bases, with 11 bases separating them. The V gene's germline CDR1 is LNHDA and CDR2 SQIVND (reference sequence). CDR3: CASSIRTEYSNQPQHF. The CDR3 DNA sequence: TGTGCCAGTAGTATACGGACAGAGTATAGCAATCAGCCCCAGCATTTT.

The rearrangement uses TRBV30 and TRBJ1-6; D uncertain. The CDR3 has 16 residues. V dropped 7 bases and J dropped 6 bases, with 22 bases sitting between them. CDR1 and CDR2 (germline): GTSNPN, SVGIG (reference sequence). CDR3 in DNA: TGTGCCTACAAGTCGGAGGGCGGATTAAGTAATTCACCCCTCCACTTT. This translates into CAYKSEGGLSNSPLHF.

The V and J genes are TRBV11-3 and TRBJ2-2; 15 bases line up with TRBD2. The germline gives CDR1 SGHNT, CDR2 YENEEA. J lost 0 bases, V lost 6 bases, and 8 bases had no gene match. This CDR3 has 19 residues. For the CDR3, the DNA is TGTGCCAGCAGTCCTTGGACTAGCGGGGGGGTCTCGAACACCGGGGAGCTGTTTTTT. Amino acid sequence: CASSPWTSGGVSNTGELFF.

V is TRBV7-9 and J is TRBJ1-4; TRBD1 agrees at 7 bases. Germline V gives CDR1 SEHNR, CDR2 FQNEAQ (reference sequence). V was clipped by 1 base and J by 1 base; unmatched bases: 3. This CDR3 is 16 amino acids long. In DNA, the CDR3 is TGTGCCAGCAGCTTAGGGAACAGGGGAACTAATGAAAAACTGTTTTTT. Its protein product is CASSLGNRGTNEKLFF.

This chain connects TRBV5-6 to TRBJ1-2; 7 bases agree with TRBD1. This CDR3 has 15 amino acids. In germline, CDR1 is SGHDT, CDR2 YYEEEE. Trimming took 4 bases from V and 8 from J; bases not matched to a gene: 14. The CDR3 loop reads CASSMGDYRGRGYTF. CDR3 DNA sequence: TGTGCCAGCAGCATGGGGGATTATAGGGGGCGAGGCTACACCTTC. The full variable domain, rest sourced from reference TRBV5-6 and TRBJ1-2, is DAGVTQSPTHLIKTRGQQVTLRCSPKSGHDTVSWYQQALGQGPQFIFQYYEEEERQRGNFPDRFSGHQFPNYSSELNVNALLLGDSALYLCASSMGDYRGRGYTFGSGTRLTVV.

The chain joins TRBV20-1 to TRBJ1-1; 8 positions match TRBD1. Trimming at V came to 5 bases and at J to 10 bases, leaving 3 bases not matched to a gene. The CDR3 is 10 residues long. Germline V gene lookup returns CDR1 DFQATT and CDR2 SNEGSKA (reference sequence). Here the CDR3 reads CSAPTGGAFF. CDR3 coding DNA: TGCAGTGCTCCTACAGGGGGAGCTTTCTTT.

The DNA of the CDR3 is TGCGCCAGCAGCTTTAGCGGGGCCAACACCGGGGAGCTGTTTTTT. Translating gives CASSFSGANTGELFF. V is TRBV5-1 and J is TRBJ2-2, with TRBD2 matching 8 bases. Germline assignment: CDR1 SGHRS and CDR2 YFSETQ. Unmatched junction bases numbered 2, after V lost 2 bases and J lost 2 bases. CDR3 length equals 15 residues. The complete variable domain, with remaining parts taken from reference TRBV5-1 and TRBJ2-2, reads KAGVTQTPRYLIKTRGQQVTLSCSPISGHRSVSWYQQTPGQGLQFLFEYFSETQRNKGNFPGRFSGRQFSNSRSEMNVSTLELGDSALYLCASSFSGANTGELFFGEGSRLTVL.

The chain has TRBV28 and TRBJ2-7, with D perhaps TRBD2 (5 bases). The V gene lost 4 bases and the J gene lost 2 bases, with 12 bases spanning the gap. Germline V lookup: CDR1 MDHEN, CDR2 SYDVKM. CDR3 size: 14 residues. The CDR3: CASSYSGIPYEQYF. CDR3 DNA: TGTGCCAGCAGTTATTCCGGGATTCCCTACGAGCAGTACTTC.

This chain links TRBV7-8 with TRBJ1-2; D remains unclear. The V end was cut by 0 bases, the J end by 8 bases, with 7 bases between. The CDR3 has 12 residues. Per the germline V gene, CDR1 is SGHVS and CDR2 is FQNEAQ. This CDR3 is CASSLANEGYTF. The CDR3 DNA reads TGTGCCAGCAGCTTAGCTAACGAGGGCTACACCTTC.

The genes are TRBV6-1 and TRBJ2-1, with unresolved D. The CDR3 extends over 15 amino acids. Germline lookup yields CDR1 MNHNS and CDR2 SASEGT. Trimming removed 3 bases from V and 5 bases from J, with 14 bases in between. CDR3 residues: CASSEGPETHNEQFF. CDR3 nucleotides: TGTGCCAGCAGTGAGGGTCCAGAGACACACAATGAGCAGTTCTTC.

The rearrangement links TRBV6-6 to TRBJ1-2, with 7 positions matching TRBD1. Germline CDR1 reads MNHNY; CDR2 reads SVGAGI (reference sequence). Trimming took 6 bases from V and 1 from J; bases not matched to a gene: 8. This CDR3 region has 15 residues. The chain's CDR3 is CASSRGTDRNYGYTF. The DNA for the CDR3 is TGTGCCAGCAGCCGGGGGACAGACCGTAACTATGGCTACACCTTC.

The chain couples TRBV6-5 to TRBJ1-6; 7 bases map to TRBD1. Per the germline V gene, CDR1 is MNHEY and CDR2 is SVGAGI. The CDR3 spans 14 residues. The J segment lost 7 bases and the V segment lost 6 bases, leaving 6 bases of the junction unmatched. In DNA form, the CDR3 reads TGTGCCAGCAGCCGCGACAGGGCGAATTCACCCCTCCACTTT. Protein product: CASSRDRANSPLHF.

The genes are TRBV3-1 (or the pseudogene TRBV3-2) and TRBJ1-5; 8 positions agree with TRBD1. This CDR3 has 15 residues. Losses at the gene ends were 3 bases for V and 6 bases for J; bases not matched to a gene: 7. From germline, CDR1 is LGHDT and CDR2 YNNKEL (reference sequence). CDR3 sequence: CASSHTGGWGQPQHF. CDR3 in DNA: TGTGCCAGCAGCCATACAGGGGGATGGGGTCAGCCCCAGCATTTT.

The V gene is TRBV24-1, the J gene TRBJ1-3, with a possible D match to TRBD1 (5 bases). Trimming took off 4 bases at V and 0 bases at J, with 12 bases between the two ends. Germline V lookup: CDR1 KGHDR, CDR2 SFDVKD. The CDR3 extends over 16 amino acids. In DNA, the CDR3 is TGTGCCACCAGTGAAGATGACAGACTCTCTGGAAACACCATATATTTT. It encodes CATSEDDRLSGNTIYF.

Only one count was recorded for this clone. The chain uses TRBV6-4 and TRBJ2-1, with TRBD2 matching 8 bases. There are 15 residues in the CDR3. Germline CDR1 reads MRHNA; CDR2 reads SNTAGT. After removal of 6 bases from V and 8 bases from J, the junction contained 12 bases not matched to a gene. In DNA form, the CDR3 reads TGTGCCAGCAGCCTCGGGGGGGAGGGCATCGATGAGCAGTTCTTC. Amino acid sequence: CASSLGGEGIDEQFF.

The CDR3 spells CASSERQGRFNEQFF. In nucleotides, the CDR3 is TGTGCCAGCAGTGAAAGGCAGGGGCGGTTCAATGAGCAGTTCTTC. V is TRBV2 and J is TRBJ2-1; maybe TRBD1 (6 bases). Trimming removed 2 bases at V and 6 bases at J, with 14 bases between. This CDR3 is built from 15 residues. The germline V gene has CDR1 SNHLY and CDR2 FYNNEI.

In its sample, this clone was seen once. CDR3 residues: CASSPGVAGGQNEQFF. The CDR3 DNA reads as TGTGCCAGCAGCCCTGGTGTAGCGGGAGGTCAAAATGAGCAGTTCTTC. The chain carries TRBV11-2 and TRBJ2-1, with 10 bases lining up with TRBD2. The germline CDR1 and CDR2 sequences are SGHAT and FQNNGV. CDR3 length equals 16 residues. The V and J ends lost 5 bases and 7 bases, in that order; junction bases with no gene match: 11.

The chain has TRBV7-2 and TRBJ2-7; 9 nucleotides match TRBD1. J was trimmed by 3 bases and V by 3 bases; bases with no gene match: 6. CDR3 length: 15 residues. The germline CDR1 and CDR2 sequences are SGHTA and FQGNSA. The CDR3 DNA reads as TGTGCCAGCAGCTTTGGGACAGGGCAGAACTACGAGCAGTACTTC. It yields the protein CASSFGTGQNYEQYF.